This T cell receptor (beta chain) appears in the sequencing data of a study of blood T cell repertoires in COVID-19. Study summary: From T cells, B-cell-depleted T cells, or PBMCs came the material, which was cDNA or gDNA.

Germline V lookup: CDR1 MNHEY, CDR2 SMNVEV (reference sequence). Losses at the gene ends were 6 bases for V and 1 base for J; bases not matched to a gene: 8. CDR3 length: 15 amino acids. Study processing details: Amplification from reference gene primers served as the basis for estimated nucleated cell counts. Assay used: immunoSEQ multiplex PCR; TCRdb lists only in-frame clones, some missing. The DNA gave D and trimming, while V, J and clone size come from that table. The data show a few hundred thousand clones, approximately 84% seen once. Input material: peripheral blood. V and J are TRBV27 and TRBJ1-1; 7 bases line up with TRBD1. The TCR was taken from a man aged 40-49 years with acute or convalescent COVID-19. The CDR3 DNA follows: TGTGCCAGCAGGCCCTGGGACAGCTCGAACACTGAAGCTTTCTTT. Amino acid sequence: CASRPWDSSNTEAFF.